This paragraph reports one TCR beta chain. Its antigen is not identified. Isolation recovered at least 6 million PBMCs from every sample. The data belong to a study of blood T cells in healthy people across ages. Through a sample-barcoded 5' primer and a J-beta primer mix, a second PCR was run for about 6 to 11 cycles. TCRdb re-analysed the 5' RACE reads in MiXCR, keeping a single row per CDR3 protein. The sample carries approximately 730,000 distinct CDR3 sequences, roughly 50% recorded once. CDR3 size: 14 residues. Trimming cost V 4 bases and J 14 bases; bases outside gene matches: 13. Germline V lookup: CDR1 WSHSY, CDR2 SAAADI. Study-level findings and limits: Both higher diversity and more naive CD4+ cells marked long-lived donors when set against aged donors. The study found TCR beta diversity correlated strongly with naive T cell percentage.

V gene TRBV10-2 combines with J gene TRBJ2-3; 9 bases map to TRBD2. The clonotype comes from an older man in good health. The sample was blood. CDR3 coding DNA: TGCGCCAGCAGTGTTGGTAGCGGGGGCAGATACGCGTATTTT. Its protein is CASSVGSGGRYAYF.